This TCR beta chain was captured by sequencing in a study of cytotoxic CD8 clonotypes in ibrutinib-treated CLL. Findings and caveats of the study: Clonality (at baseline) was higher than in age-matched healthy donors and tracked circulating CD8+ T-cell counts.

Note on this clone: The antigen is not known.

Trimming shortened V by 1 base and J by 3 bases, and 6 bases separated the two germline ends. The length of the CDR3 is 14 residues. The germline gives CDR1 LGHNT, CDR2 FRNRAP. The TCR beta libraries used 2 to 2.5 micrograms of genomic DNA that came from cryopreserved PBMCs. TCRdb's table, derived via immunoSEQ multiplex PCR, lists solely in-frame clones and lacks some. Of 330,000 or so clones listed, over 60% were seen once; the top ten hold roughly 6.7%. The input for sequencing was PBMCs, taken after 36 months of ibrutinib treatment. This rearrangement joins TRBV12-5 to TRBJ2-2; D gene uncertain. The sequence derives from a human donor with chronic lymphocytic leukemia. The CDR3 region has the DNA TGTGCTAGTGGTTTGGCCCTGGACACCGGGGAGCTGTTTTTT. It is translated as CASGLALDTGELFF.